This TCR beta chain was observed in a study of blood T cells in healthy people across ages (dated by TCRdb to the mid-2010s). About the full investigation: In model experiments, roughly one uniquely barcoded TCR beta cDNA molecule per two T cells was captured by template switching. Age-related changes in TCR beta repertoire diversity were measured in the study by deep sequencing normalized with unique cDNA molecular identifiers. The study analyzed two additional independent replicas of 1 million unique cDNA reads from the same blood draw for two donors, one aged 18 to 30 and one aged 80 or older. Donors were grouped into four age groups: young (average 16 years), middle-aged (under 40), aged (around 56) and long-lived (about 82). To avoid experimental bias, donors of different ages were randomly spread across the sequencing lanes.

To prepare the library, 5' RACE was applied. Sequencing was carried out with an Illumina HiSeq 2500. A second about 6 to 11 cycle PCR used a sample-barcoded 5' primer and a J-beta primer mix. Each TCR beta cDNA molecule received a unique molecular identifier from a template-switch 5' adaptor carrying 12 random nucleotides. Each sample yielded at least 3 million CDR3-containing paired-end reads. First-strand cDNA synthesis was performed from all RNA using the Mint cDNA synthesis kit, with priming by a TRBC-specific oligonucleotide. Following uracil-DNA glycosylase treatment, a first 18-cycle PCR with universal primers M1SS and BC2_uni_R was performed on all cDNA. Per the original workflow: Each sample was normalized by randomly selecting 1 million high-quality reads, each carrying a distinct molecular identifier. Instead of being binned into consensus sequences, reads that shared molecular identifiers were thrown out. MiTCR, set to a Q25 quality threshold and the strictest error-elimination algorithm, was used for CDR3 identification, clonotype clustering and error correction. A nonparametric unseen species model with Euler transformation was used to estimate a lower bound on total TCR beta diversity. TCRdb applied fastp at Q25 and MiXCR to the public reads, then kept only in-frame beta chains. Every CDR3 protein is listed once, alongside the most common genes and DNA of its rows. These V and J calls rely on TCRdb rather than the paper's analysis. The sample has some 860,000 distinct CDR3 sequences on record, more than 55% of them singletons. The ten biggest clones cover approximately 24% of the sample.

The CDR3, cysteine through phenylalanine, is 18 amino acids long. The sequence is cut down to CDR3 DNA, 54 bases in frame from base 1. Relative to germline, V is 6 bases shorter and J is 0 bases shorter, with 18 bases between their ends. CDR1 is given as MNHNS and CDR2 as SASEGT, both from the germline V gene. About this clonotype: The clone's antigen remains unknown. Qualities for individual bases were not recorded, and no much larger clone is one base off.

The 39 donors, aged 6 to 90 years, were systemically healthy Caucasian individuals from Russia. Each donor gave about 10 milliliters of peripheral blood, drawn into EDTA-treated Vacutainer tubes. Ficoll-Paque density-gradient centrifugation was used to isolate PBMCs, with at least 7 million per sample. Total RNA was extracted from PBMCs with Trizol reagent, with at least 6 micrograms obtained per sample. For every donor, flow cytometry on a PBMC aliquot measured the percentage of naive CD45RAhigh/CD27high T cells. Broad study findings and their caveats: Observed TCR beta diversity per million T cells fell roughly linearly with age, and a significant reduction was already apparent by age roughly 40. The long-lived group showed more naive CD4+ T cells, fewer expanded clones and increased TCR diversity than the aged group, suggesting age selection. Observed TCR beta diversity correlated strongly with the percentage of naive T cells measured by flow cytometry. Bulk unsorted PBMC profiling prevented conclusive comparison of naive and antigen-experienced compartments. Estimates of total diversity based on one million sequenced T cells were considered lower bounds and underestimates. Because donor CMV infection status was unknown, age-related changes in expanded clonotypes were potentially confounded.

The rearrangement joined TRBV6-1 to TRBJ2-6; TRBD2 could be the D gene, as 5 bases match. This receptor was taken from a man between 35 and 55 years old in good health. The sample was blood. Read as DNA, the sequence is TGTGCCAGCAGGGGAAGCGGATCCACCTCCTCTGGGGCCAACGTCCTGACTTTC. It translates as CASRGSGSTSSGANVLTF.